The rows below give T cell receptor beta chains drawn from one sample of a study of T cell responses to AZD1222 COVID-19 vaccine. Sequencing was performed with immunoSEQ multiplex PCR; in TCRdb, only in-frame clones are kept and a portion is missing. This sample has about 160,000 clones, with 92% found just once. The material sequenced was peripheral blood, taken on day 0 of MenACWY control vaccination. The receptors derive from an adult in good health. CDR3s include the opening cysteine and the closing phenylalanine or tryptophan. A D gene is named only where the DNA matches it firmly. Clone size, where shown, is once, few, many, or a class for clones that have expanded.

CDR3	DNA	D	size	length	V	J
CASSRGGSNEQFF	TGTGCCAGCTCGAGGGGCGGGTCCAATGAGCAGTTCTTC	.	.	13	TRBV28	TRBJ2-1
CAWSPLSGYTF	TGTGCCTGGAGTCCCCTGAGTGGCTACACCTTC	.	once	11	TRBV30	TRBJ1-2
CALWESTEAFF	TGTGCCCTCTGGGAGTCCACTGAAGCTTTCTTT	.	.	11	TRBV30	TRBJ1-1
CATSDRGRGTHNEQFF	TGTGCCACCAGTGACCGCGGGAGGGGGACTCACAATGAGCAGTTCTTC	TRBD2	.	16	TRBV24-1	TRBJ2-1
CASSPPPQGSEAFF	TGTGCCAGTAGCCCCCCTCCACAGGGCTCTGAAGCTTTCTTT	.	.	14	TRBV19	TRBJ1-1
CASSLALRDIQYF	TGCGCCAGCAGCTTGGCCCTGAGGGACATTCAGTACTTC	.	.	13	TRBV5-1	TRBJ2-4
CASSRGSLRGEQYF	TGTGCCAGCAGCCGGGGTTCACTAAGGGGCGAGCAGTACTTC	.	.	14	TRBV6-2/TRBV6-3	TRBJ2-7
CATSRVGRRFTDTQYF	TGTGCCACCAGCAGAGTTGGACGGCGCTTCACAGATACGCAGTATTTT	.	.	16	TRBV15	TRBJ2-3
CASRKAGPNEKLFF	TGTGCCAGCAGAAAGGCGGGGCCTAATGAAAAACTGTTTTTT	.	.	14	TRBV5-4	TRBJ1-4
CASSSRTSGSSLF	TGTGCCAGCAGCTCACGGACTAGCGGGAGTTCGCTCTTC	TRBD2	.	13	TRBV7-2	TRBJ2-1
CTSSQEEDTQYF	TGCACCAGCAGCCAAGAGGAGGATACGCAGTATTTT	.	.	12	TRBV1	TRBJ2-3
CASSPFSKGTGIHSGNTIYF	TGTGCCAGCAGCCCCTTTAGTAAAGGGACAGGGATCCACTCTGGAAACACCATATATTTT	TRBD1	few	20	TRBV3-1/TRBV3-2	TRBJ1-3
CASSFPDGRGEQYF	TGCGCCAGCAGCTTCCCCGACGGGAGGGGCGAGCAGTACTTC	TRBD2	.	14	TRBV4-1	TRBJ2-7
CASRGPWRIGYTF	TGTGCCAGCAGGGGGCCATGGAGAATTGGCTACACCTTC	.	.	13	TRBV27	TRBJ1-2
CAISEGAGGPDEQFF	TGTGCCATCAGTGAGGGAGCGGGAGGGCCGGATGAGCAGTTCTTC	TRBD2	.	15	TRBV10-3	TRBJ2-1
CASRPLQGALSNYGYTF	TGTGCCAGCAGACCACTCCAGGGGGCGTTATCTAACTATGGCTACACCTTC	TRBD1	.	17	TRBV28	TRBJ1-2
CASSYSPVGVNQPQHF	TGTGCCAGCAGTTACTCCCCAGTTGGGGTAAATCAGCCCCAGCATTTT	.	.	16	TRBV6-6	TRBJ1-5
CASSRTGGWTGELFF	TGCGCCAGCAGTAGAACAGGGGGCTGGACCGGGGAGCTGTTTTTT	TRBD1	.	15	TRBV10-2	TRBJ2-2
CASSLGGGTGRDTQYF	TGTGCCAGCAGTTTAGGGGGAGGCACCGGGAGAGATACGCAGTATTTT	.	.	16	TRBV2	TRBJ2-3
CASSMNTEAFF	TGTGCCAGCAGCATGAACACTGAAGCTTTCTTT	.	.	11	TRBV6-6	TRBJ1-1
CASSFQRNQPQHF	TGTGCCAGCAGTTTCCAACGCAATCAGCCCCAGCATTTT	.	.	13	TRBV28	TRBJ1-5
CASSSPGGVGYTF	TGTGCCAGCAGCTCCCCGGGGGGGGTAGGCTACACCTTC	.	.	13	TRBV7-3	TRBJ1-2
CASSLGLLIYNEQFF	TGTGCCAGCAGTTTGGGACTTCTAATCTACAATGAGCAGTTCTTC	.	.	15	TRBV6-6	TRBJ2-1
CASSLEVGVGTEAFF	TGTGCCAGCAGCTTAGAAGTCGGCGTTGGGACTGAAGCTTTCTTT	.	.	15	TRBV7-9	TRBJ1-1
CATSRDRDPLYEQYF	TGTGCCACCAGCAGAGACAGGGACCCCCTCTACGAGCAGTACTTC	.	.	15	TRBV15	TRBJ2-7
CACKGRDPSYEQYF	TGTGCCTGCAAGGGGCGGGACCCCTCCTACGAGCAGTACTTC	.	once	14	TRBV30	TRBJ2-7
CASGFWVSPKSPLHF	TGTGCTAGTGGTTTTTGGGTCAGCCCGAAATCACCCCTCCACTTT	.	.	15	TRBV12-5	TRBJ1-6
CASSLDSGTGGGYNEQFF	TGTGCCAGCAGCTTGGACAGCGGTACTGGGGGGGGATACAATGAGCAGTTCTTC	TRBD2	.	18	TRBV5-8	TRBJ2-1
CASSFSSGRAANEQFF	TGTGCCAGCAGCTTTTCTAGCGGGAGGGCCGCCAATGAGCAGTTCTTC	TRBD2	once	16	TRBV7-2	TRBJ2-1
CASSLDPGGNTGELFF	TGCGCCAGCAGCTTGGATCCAGGGGGTAACACCGGGGAGCTGTTTTTT	TRBD1	.	16	TRBV5-1	TRBJ2-2
CATSDLLRGADTDTQYF	TGTGCCACCAGTGATTTGCTGCGGGGCGCGGACACAGATACGCAGTATTTT	.	.	17	TRBV24-1	TRBJ2-3
CASRRGGTDGYTF	TGTGCCAGCAGGAGGGGAGGGACCGATGGCTACACCTTC	.	.	13	TRBV25-1	TRBJ1-2
CASSYGRVGNTIYF	TGTGCCAGCAGTTACGGTCGGGTTGGAAACACCATATATTTT	.	.	14	TRBV6-2/TRBV6-3	TRBJ1-3
CASSSQGGASQPQHF	TGTGCCAGTAGTAGCCAGGGGGGTGCTTCTCAGCCCCAGCATTTT	TRBD1	.	15	TRBV19	TRBJ1-5
CAWSGEGRNNSPLHF	TGTGCCTGGAGTGGGGAGGGACGGAATAATTCACCCCTCCACTTT	.	.	15	TRBV30	TRBJ1-6
CASSIQGGFGYTF	TGTGCCAGCAGCATACAAGGGGGCTTTGGCTACACCTTC	TRBD1	.	13	TRBV9	TRBJ1-2
CASSVTGMRTDTQYF	TGTGCCAGCAGTGTCACAGGGATGAGGACAGATACGCAGTATTTT	.	.	15	TRBV27	TRBJ2-3